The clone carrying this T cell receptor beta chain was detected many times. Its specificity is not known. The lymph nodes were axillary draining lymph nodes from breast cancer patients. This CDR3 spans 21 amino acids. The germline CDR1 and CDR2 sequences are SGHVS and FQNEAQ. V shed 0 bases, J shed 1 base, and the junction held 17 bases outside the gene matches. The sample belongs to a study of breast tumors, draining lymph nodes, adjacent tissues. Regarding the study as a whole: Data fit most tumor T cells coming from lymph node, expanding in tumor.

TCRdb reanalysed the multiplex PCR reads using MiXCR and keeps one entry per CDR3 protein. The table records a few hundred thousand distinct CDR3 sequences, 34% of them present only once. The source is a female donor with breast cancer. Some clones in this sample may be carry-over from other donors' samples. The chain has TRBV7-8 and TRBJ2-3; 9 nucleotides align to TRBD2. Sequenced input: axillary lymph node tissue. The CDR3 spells CASSLARGGAASGTRTDTQYF. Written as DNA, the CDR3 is TGTGCCAGCAGCTTAGCTCGTGGGGGTGCGGCTAGCGGGACGCGCACAGATACGCAGTATTTT.